The source of this TCR beta chain is a study of blood T cell repertoires in COVID-19. Study-wide context: COVID-19 samples, acute and convalescent, were from the United States, Italy and Spain. In each case, the material was cDNA or gDNA derived from T cells, B-cell-depleted T cells, or PBMCs.

This CDR3 is 14 amino acids long. V was cut by 1 base and J by 5 bases, with 8 bases left in between. CDR1 is KGHDR and CDR2 is SFDVKD in the germline V gene. Per the original data handling: Counts of nucleated cells, estimated from reference gene primer amplification, were obtained. TCRdb's copy holds only in-frame clones and misses some; the assay was immunoSEQ multiplex PCR. V, J and clone size were drawn from that table, and D and trimming were deduced from the DNA. The sample comprises around 100,000 clones, approximately 84% of which are singletons, and about 1.3% rests with the top ten. The sample consisted of peripheral blood. The V and J genes are TRBV24-1 and TRBJ2-1; a weak D match, TRBD1 (5 bases). This clonotype originated in a middle-aged man with acute or convalescent COVID-19. CDR3 DNA: TGTGCCACCAGTGATTTAGGGGATCACAATGAGCAGTTCTTC. It is translated as CATSDLGDHNEQFF.